This T cell receptor beta chain stems from a study of blood T cell repertoires in COVID-19. Study-level information: The analysed material was cDNA or gDNA that came from T cells, B-cell-depleted T cells, or PBMCs.

The count of this clone is one. Original data processing: Estimation of nucleated cell counts relied on the amplification of reference gene primers. Profiled with immunoSEQ multiplex PCR; TCRdb holds only in-frame clones, not every one. The DNA gave D and trimming, while V, J and clone size come from that table. The sample lists around 60,000 clones, around 86% occurring once. The V end was cut by 0 bases, the J end by 10 bases, with 12 bases between. The CDR3 totals 13 residues. Germline V gives CDR1 SNHLY, CDR2 FYNNEI. The V gene is TRBV2, the J gene TRBJ1-1; a possible D gene is TRBD1 (5 bases). This TCR was sampled from a man between 35 and 55 years old with acute or convalescent COVID-19. The sample comprised peripheral blood. CDR3 nucleotides: TGTGCCAGCAGTGAAGCGCATGGAGGGGTAGCTTTCTTT. Its protein is CASSEAHGGVAFF.